A single sample is the source of the 13 T cell receptor beta chains below, sequenced in a study of T cell responses to AZD1222 COVID-19 vaccine. TCRdb keeps only in-frame clones here, not all; method: immunoSEQ multiplex PCR. Altogether 80,000 or so clones are present, roughly 87% being singletons, with the ten largest covering about 1.6%. The sequenced sample was peripheral blood, obtained on day 0 of AZD1222 vaccination. Receptors originate from an adult in good health.

The chain has TRBV5-1 and TRBJ1-3; D remains unclear. This CDR3 is built from 15 residues. Germline CDR1 SGHRS, CDR2 YFSETQ. V lost 6 bases and J 0 bases, leaving 13 bases between the germline ends. The CDR3 nucleotides read TGCGCCAGCAAAAATACACGGAGCTCTGGAAACACCATATATTTT. This translates into CASKNTRSSGNTIYF.

V gene TRBV7-6 combines with J gene TRBJ1-6; 12 nucleotides line up with TRBD1. Germline assignment: CDR1 SGHVS and CDR2 FNYEAQ. The V and J ends lost 1 base and 7 bases, in that order; junction bases with no gene match: 2. This CDR3 spans 16 amino acids. The CDR3 nucleotides are TGTGCCAGCAGCTTAGGGGGACAGGGGGCAAATTCACCCCTCCACTTT. Translated: CASSLGGQGANSPLHF.

The V and J genes are TRBV7-3 and TRBJ2-1; 12 positions agree with TRBD2. Germline CDR1 reads SGHTA; CDR2 reads FQGTGA. J gave up 9 bases and V 2 bases, and 8 bases lay outside the gene matches. The CDR3 contains 16 residues. The CDR3 protein is CASSLLAGGQSSEQFF. In DNA form, the CDR3 reads TGTGCCAGCAGCTTACTAGCGGGAGGGCAATCGAGTGAGCAGTTCTTC.

V usage is TRBV6-5 and J usage is TRBJ2-1, with D hard to call. The CDR3 runs 16 residues. The V end was cut by 1 base, the J end by 5 bases, with 15 bases between. Germline assignment: CDR1 MNHEY and CDR2 SVGAGI. CDR3 residues: CASSYLRLPPHNEQFF. The CDR3 DNA reads as TGTGCCAGCAGTTACTTGAGACTGCCTCCCCACAATGAGCAGTTCTTC.

V usage is TRBV6-4 and J usage is TRBJ2-3; 7 bases align to TRBD1. Looked up from germline, CDR1 is MRHNA and CDR2 is SNTAGT. The CDR3 has 12 amino acids. Unmatched junction bases numbered 2, after V lost 1 base and J lost 10 bases. The CDR3 sequence: CASSDYRGSQYF. As DNA, the CDR3 is TGTGCCAGCAGTGACTACAGGGGATCGCAGTATTTT.

This sequence joins TRBV5-1 and TRBJ2-3, with 11 bases matching TRBD2. The CDR3 length is 17 residues. Unmatched junction bases numbered 7, after V lost 4 bases and J lost 0 bases. From germline, CDR1 is SGHRS and CDR2 YFSETQ. CDR3 residues: CASSLGGTSGSTDTQYF. The CDR3, as DNA: TGCGCCAGCAGCCTGGGGGGGACTAGCGGAAGCACAGATACGCAGTATTTT. The full variable domain, in which reference TRBV5-1 and TRBJ2-3 provide the parts outside the CDR3, is KAGVTQTPRYLIKTRGQQVTLSCSPISGHRSVSWYQQTPGQGLQFLFEYFSETQRNKGNFPGRFSGRQFSNSRSEMNVSTLELGDSALYLCASSLGGTSGSTDTQYFGPGTRLTVL.

The DNA for the CDR3 is TGTGCCAGCAGCTTAGTAGGGACTCTCAATACGCAGTATTTT. It codes for CASSLVGTLNTQYF. This chain links TRBV7-9 with TRBJ2-3, with D possibly being TRBD2 (6 bases). V shed 1 base and J shed 7 bases, with 12 bases lying between them. This CDR3 comprises 14 residues. The germline V gene encodes CDR1 SEHNR and CDR2 FQNEAQ (reference sequence).

V usage is TRBV18 and J usage is TRBJ2-5; tentatively, D is TRBD2 (6 bases). Germline lookup yields CDR1 KGHSH and CDR2 LQKENI. The V gene lost 3 bases and the J gene lost 5 bases, with 13 bases spanning the gap. The CDR3 covers 14 residues. The CDR3 reads CASSPTGARETQYF. For the CDR3, the DNA is TGTGCCAGCTCACCGACGGGAGCGCGGGAGACCCAGTACTTC.

V and J are TRBV10-1 and TRBJ1-2; possible D gene TRBD1, 6 bases. Trimming shortened V by 0 bases and J by 8 bases, and 10 bases separated the two germline ends. Germline CDR1 reads WNHNN; CDR2 reads SYGVQD (reference sequence). CDR3 length: 13 residues. CDR3 bases: TGCGCCAGCAGTGAGTCTACAGGGAACGGCTACACCTTC. Translated, it gives CASSESTGNGYTF.

This rearrangement joins TRBV11-2 to TRBJ1-2; no definite D call. Germline CDR1 and CDR2: SGHAT and FQNNGV. The length of the CDR3 is 15 residues. V lost 0 bases and J lost 5, with 13 bases in between. In DNA form, the CDR3 reads TGTGCCAGCAGCTTAGATTCGGGCCCTATTTATGGCTACACCTTC. This sequence encodes CASSLDSGPIYGYTF.

V and J are TRBV12-3 or TRBV12-4 and TRBJ1-1, with no clear D. Trimming removed 5 bases at V and 6 bases at J, with 7 bases between. This CDR3 region has 11 residues. The CDR3: CASSADPEAFF. The CDR3 region has the DNA TGTGCCAGCAGTGCCGACCCTGAAGCTTTCTTT.

This clone came up a few times. The chain couples TRBV30 to TRBJ2-7; 8 bases map to TRBD1. With 4 bases clipped from V and 4 bases from J, the junction kept 12 bases outside the gene matches. The CDR3 consists of 15 residues. CDR1 GTSNPN and CDR2 SVGIG come from the germline V gene (reference sequence). DNA of the CDR3: TGTGCCTGGACAGATCAAACAGGGGGTGGGTACGAGCAGTACTTC. This gives the protein CAWTDQTGGGYEQYF.

The chain carries TRBV7-2 and TRBJ2-6; D is uncertain. Germline CDR1 is SGHTA and CDR2 is FQGNSA. V shed 7 bases and J shed 9 bases, with 7 bases lying between them. The CDR3 runs 11 residues. CDR3 amino acids: CASTPHNVLTF. The CDR3 DNA is TGTGCCAGCACCCCGCACAACGTCCTGACTTTC.